The 13 T cell receptor beta chains below all came from one sample that was sequenced in a study of blood T cells in healthy people across ages. The use of a sample-barcoded 5' primer and a J-beta primer mix characterized a second PCR of about 7 to 12 cycles. MiXCR was run by TCRdb on the 5' RACE reads, yielding one entry per CDR3 protein. The sample has approximately 800,000 distinct CDR3 sequences; 56% are singletons. Sequenced sample: blood. The receptors stem from a man between 35 and 55 years old in good health.

The rearrangement uses TRBV15 and TRBJ1-5, with D uncertain. The germline gives CDR1 LNHNV, CDR2 YYDKDF (reference sequence). The CDR3 spans 13 residues. Trimming removed 4 bases from V and 7 bases from J, with 11 bases in between. CDR3 in DNA: TGTGCCACCAGCACGGAGGTTAGCCAGCCCCAGCATTTT. Translating it yields CATSTEVSQPQHF.

This CDR3 reads CASSLSTGTEAFF. CDR3 nucleotides: TGTGCCAGCAGTTTATCAACAGGCACTGAAGCTTTCTTT. The chain couples TRBV28 to TRBJ1-1; a possible D gene is TRBD1 (5 bases). Germline CDR1 reads MDHEN; CDR2 reads SYDVKM. Trimming left V 1 base short and J 4 bases short, with 7 bases between. CDR3 size: 13 residues.

The chain uses TRBV3-1 and TRBJ1-6, with D uncertain. V was cut by 3 bases and J by 8 bases, with 8 bases left in between. Germline CDR1 and CDR2: LGHDT and YNNKEL (reference sequence). The CDR3 runs to 13 residues. The CDR3 here is CASSQGADSPLHF. The DNA for the CDR3 is TGTGCCAGCAGCCAGGGAGCGGATTCACCCCTCCACTTT.

The chain employs TRBV10-3 and TRBJ2-5; unclear D gene. The CDR3 is 12 residues long. The germline gives CDR1 ENHRY, CDR2 SYGVKD. Trimming took off 6 bases at V and 4 bases at J, with 9 bases between the two ends. CDR3: CAIRGNGETQYF. CDR3 DNA sequence: TGTGCCATCAGGGGTAACGGAGAGACCCAGTACTTC.

V and J are TRBV7-8 and TRBJ2-7; 9 bases are a match to TRBD2. The CDR3 has 14 residues. The V and J ends lost 6 bases and 6 bases, in that order; junction bases with no gene match: 9. The germline V gene has CDR1 SGHVS and CDR2 FQNEAQ. CDR3 residues: CASRPGTSSFEQYF. CDR3 bases: TGTGCCAGCAGACCCGGGACTAGCAGCTTCGAGCAGTACTTC.

The genes are TRBV28 and TRBJ2-5; a weak D match, TRBD2 (7 bases). V lost 3 bases and J lost 4, with 18 bases in between. Germline V gives CDR1 MDHEN, CDR2 SYDVKM. The CDR3 is 16 residues long. In nucleotides, the CDR3 is TGTGCCAGCAGTTTCAACCAGGGGAGGGTTAGAGAGACCCAGTACTTC. Encoded protein: CASSFNQGRVRETQYF. The whole variable domain, filled in from reference TRBV28 and TRBJ2-5, reads DVKVTQSSRYLVKRTGEKVFLECVQDMDHENMFWYRQDPGLGLRLIYFSYDVKMKEKGDIPEGYSVSREKKERFSLILESASTNQTSMYLCASSFNQGRVRETQYFGPGTRLLVL.

The CDR3 region has the DNA TGCGCCAGCAGCTGGGAGGGCCGCACAGATACGCAGTATTTT. Protein product: CASSWEGRTDTQYF. The chain recombines TRBV5-1 with TRBJ2-3; 7 bases are shared with TRBD2. CDR1 SGHRS and CDR2 YFSETQ come from the germline V gene. This CDR3 contains 14 residues. The V gene end was trimmed by 3 bases and the J gene end by 1 base; junction bases not matched to a gene: 2.

The V gene is TRBV5-6, the J gene TRBJ1-2; no reliable D call. Per the germline V gene, CDR1 is SGHDT and CDR2 is YYEEEE. This CDR3 has 14 residues. The ends were cut back, 4 bases at V and 1 base at J, with 11 bases in the middle. CDR3 in amino acids: CASSPGLGNYGYTF. Written as DNA, the CDR3 is TGTGCCAGCAGCCCAGGCTTGGGTAACTATGGCTACACCTTC.

The V call is TRBV12-5, the J call TRBJ1-5, with 9 bases aligning to TRBD1. The J segment lost 2 bases and the V segment lost 2 bases, leaving 4 bases of the junction unmatched. This CDR3 comprises 16 residues. Germline V gene sequence: CDR1 LGHNT, CDR2 FRNRAP. CDR3 sequence (DNA): TGTGCTAGTGGTTTGTCGGACAGGGGAGGCAATCAGCCCCAGCATTTT. As protein: CASGLSDRGGNQPQHF.

This rearrangement joins TRBV15 to TRBJ2-1, with unresolved D. Trimming left V 0 bases short and J 3 bases short, with 12 bases between. This CDR3 has 16 amino acids. Germline CDR1 LNHNV, CDR2 YYDKDF (reference sequence). The CDR3 DNA is TGTGCCACCAGCAGAGAGGGTGTGCGGAACTACAATGAGCAGTTCTTC. It codes for CATSREGVRNYNEQFF.

The V and J genes are TRBV27 and TRBJ2-7; 8 bases align to TRBD1. With V trimmed by 7 bases and J by 0 bases, 11 bases remained unmatched. Germline CDR1 is MNHEY and CDR2 is SMNVEV (reference sequence). This CDR3 spans 16 amino acids. The CDR3 is CASNHRTGGPSYEQYF. In DNA form, the CDR3 reads TGTGCCAGCAACCACAGAACAGGGGGTCCCTCCTACGAGCAGTACTTC.

The V call is TRBV9, the J call TRBJ2-5; no clear D. Trimming left V 4 bases short and J 1 base short, with 14 bases between. The CDR3 totals 15 residues. Germline V lookup: CDR1 SGDLS, CDR2 YYNGEE. The DNA for the CDR3 is TGTGCCAGCAGCTACCTGGCCAGACCCCAAGAGACCCAGTACTTC. Translating gives CASSYLARPQETQYF. Supplemented by reference TRBV9 and TRBJ2-5, the full variable domain reads DSGVTQTPKHLITATGQRVTLRCSPRSGDLSVYWYQQSLDQGLQFLIQYYNGEERAKGNILERFSAQQFPDLHSELNLSSLELGDSALYFCASSYLARPQETQYFGPGTRLLVL.

This clonotype occurred many times. This chain uses TRBV20-1 with TRBJ2-4, with 12 nucleotides matching TRBD2. The CDR3 consists of 14 residues. Germline V lookup: CDR1 DFQATT, CDR2 SNEGSKA (reference sequence). V lost 4 bases and J lost 8; bases outside the gene matches: 6. The CDR3 DNA follows: TGCAGTGCTACTAGCGGGAGGGCCTTCGACATTCAGTACTTC. The encoded protein is CSATSGRAFDIQYF.